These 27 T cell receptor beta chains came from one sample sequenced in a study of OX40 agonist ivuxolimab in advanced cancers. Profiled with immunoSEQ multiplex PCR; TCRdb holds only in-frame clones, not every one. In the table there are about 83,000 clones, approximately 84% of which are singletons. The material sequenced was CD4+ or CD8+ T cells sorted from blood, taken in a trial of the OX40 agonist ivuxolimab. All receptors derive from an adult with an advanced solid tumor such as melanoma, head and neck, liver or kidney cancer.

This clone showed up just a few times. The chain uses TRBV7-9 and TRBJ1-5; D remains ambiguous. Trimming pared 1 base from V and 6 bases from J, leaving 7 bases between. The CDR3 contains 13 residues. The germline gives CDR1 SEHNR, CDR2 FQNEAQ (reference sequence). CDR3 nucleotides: TGTGCCAGCAGCTTAGATGGGGTTCAGCCCCAGCATTTT. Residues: CASSLDGVQPQHF.

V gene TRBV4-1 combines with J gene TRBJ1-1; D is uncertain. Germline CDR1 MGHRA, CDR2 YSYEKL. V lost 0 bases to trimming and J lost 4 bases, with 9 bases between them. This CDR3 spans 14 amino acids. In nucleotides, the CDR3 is TGCGCCAGCAGCCAAGATTACGGTCGCACTGAAGCTTTCTTT. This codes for CASSQDYGRTEAFF.

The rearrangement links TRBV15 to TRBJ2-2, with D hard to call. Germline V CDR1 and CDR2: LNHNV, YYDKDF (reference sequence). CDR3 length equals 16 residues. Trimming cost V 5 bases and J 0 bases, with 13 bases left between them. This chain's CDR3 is CATSGMTRTNTGELFF. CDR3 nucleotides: TGTGCCACCAGCGGAATGACACGGACGAACACCGGGGAGCTGTTTTTT.

CDR3 coding DNA: TGCGCCAGCAGCCAGCAGGGTTTCTCTGGAAACACCATATATTTT. Residues: CASSQQGFSGNTIYF. The chain joins TRBV4-1 to TRBJ1-3; TRBD1 is a possible D gene (5 bases). Per germline, CDR1 MGHRA and CDR2 YSYEKL. V was clipped by 3 bases and J by 0 bases, with 9 bases between them. The CDR3 covers 15 residues.

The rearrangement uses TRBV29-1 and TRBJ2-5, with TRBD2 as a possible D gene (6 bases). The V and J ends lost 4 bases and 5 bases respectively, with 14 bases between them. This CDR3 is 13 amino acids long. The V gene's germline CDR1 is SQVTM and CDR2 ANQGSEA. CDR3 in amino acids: CSVVGTGVETQYF. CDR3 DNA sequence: TGCAGCGTTGTAGGTACGGGGGTGGAGACCCAGTACTTC. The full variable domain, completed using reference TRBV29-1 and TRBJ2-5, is SAVISQKPSRDICQRGTSLTIQCQVDSQVTMMFWYRQQPGQSLTLIATANQGSEATYESGFVIDKFPISRPNLTFSTLTVSNMSPEDSSIYLCSVVGTGVETQYFGPGTRLLVL.

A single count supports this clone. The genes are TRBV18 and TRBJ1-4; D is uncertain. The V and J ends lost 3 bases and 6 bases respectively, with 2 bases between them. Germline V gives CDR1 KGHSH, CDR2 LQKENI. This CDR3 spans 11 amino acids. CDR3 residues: CASSPDEKLFF. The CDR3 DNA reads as TGTGCCAGCTCACCGGATGAAAAACTGTTTTTT.

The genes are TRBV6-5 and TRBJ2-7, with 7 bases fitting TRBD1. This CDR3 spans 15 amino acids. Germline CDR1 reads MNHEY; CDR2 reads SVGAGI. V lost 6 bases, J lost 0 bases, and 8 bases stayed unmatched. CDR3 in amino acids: CASSTLRGSSYEQYF. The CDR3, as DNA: TGTGCCAGCAGCACTCTCAGGGGGAGCTCCTACGAGCAGTACTTC.

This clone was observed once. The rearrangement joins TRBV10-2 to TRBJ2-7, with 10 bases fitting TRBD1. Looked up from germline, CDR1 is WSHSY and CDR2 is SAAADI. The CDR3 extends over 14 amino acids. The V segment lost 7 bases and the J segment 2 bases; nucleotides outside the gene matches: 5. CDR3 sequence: CASIPGTGAYEQYF. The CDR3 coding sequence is TGCGCCAGCATCCCCGGGACAGGGGCCTACGAGCAGTACTTC.

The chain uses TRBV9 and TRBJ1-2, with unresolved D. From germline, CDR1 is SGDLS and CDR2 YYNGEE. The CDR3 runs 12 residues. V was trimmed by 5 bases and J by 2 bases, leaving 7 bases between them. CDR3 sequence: CASRGRNYGYTF. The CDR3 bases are TGTGCCAGCAGAGGGAGAAACTATGGCTACACCTTC.

The CDR3, as DNA: TGTGCCAGCAGCTTAACGGGACAGATAAACACTGAAGCTTTCTTT. The encoded protein is CASSLTGQINTEAFF. This chain links TRBV7-9 with TRBJ1-1; TRBD1 matches at 7 bases. CDR1 and CDR2 from the germline V gene are SEHNR and FQNEAQ (reference sequence). The CDR3 extends over 15 amino acids. Losses at the gene ends were 2 bases for V and 2 bases for J; bases not matched to a gene: 5.

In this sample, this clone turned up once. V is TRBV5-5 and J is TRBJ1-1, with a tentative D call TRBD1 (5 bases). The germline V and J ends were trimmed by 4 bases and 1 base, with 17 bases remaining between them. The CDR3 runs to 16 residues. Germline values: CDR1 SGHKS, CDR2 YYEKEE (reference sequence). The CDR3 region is CASSATGTSPNTEAFF. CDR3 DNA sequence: TGTGCCAGCAGCGCAACCGGGACCTCCCCGAACACTGAAGCTTTCTTT.

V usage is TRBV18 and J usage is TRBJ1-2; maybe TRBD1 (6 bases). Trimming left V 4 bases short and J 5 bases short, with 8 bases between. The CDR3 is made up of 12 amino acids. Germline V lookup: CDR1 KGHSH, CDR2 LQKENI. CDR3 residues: CASSQDSYGYTF. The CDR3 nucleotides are TGTGCCAGCTCACAGGACAGTTATGGCTACACCTTC.

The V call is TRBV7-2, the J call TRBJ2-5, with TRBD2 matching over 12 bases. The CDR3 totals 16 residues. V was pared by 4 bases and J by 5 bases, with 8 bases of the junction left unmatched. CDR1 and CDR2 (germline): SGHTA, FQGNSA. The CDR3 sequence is CASSSPTGTSGETQYF. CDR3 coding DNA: TGTGCCAGCAGCTCTCCCACCGGGACTAGCGGGGAGACCCAGTACTTC.

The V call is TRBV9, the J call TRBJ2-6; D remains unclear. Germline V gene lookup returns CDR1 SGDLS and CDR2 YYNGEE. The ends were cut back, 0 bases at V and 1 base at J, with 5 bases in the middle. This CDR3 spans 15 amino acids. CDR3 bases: TGTGCCAGCAGCGTAGAGGGTTCTGGGGCCAACGTCCTGACTTTC. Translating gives CASSVEGSGANVLTF.

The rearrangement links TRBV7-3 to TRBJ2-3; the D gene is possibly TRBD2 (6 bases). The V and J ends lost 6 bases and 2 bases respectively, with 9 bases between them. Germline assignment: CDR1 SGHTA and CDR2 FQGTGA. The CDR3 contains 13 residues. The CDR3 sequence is CASRLALTDTQYF. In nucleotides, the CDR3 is TGTGCCAGCAGGCTAGCGCTCACAGATACGCAGTATTTT.

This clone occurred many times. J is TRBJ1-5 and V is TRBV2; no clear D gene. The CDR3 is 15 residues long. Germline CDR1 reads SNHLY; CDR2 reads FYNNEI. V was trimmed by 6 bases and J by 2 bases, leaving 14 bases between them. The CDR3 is CASRGGFLGNQPQHF. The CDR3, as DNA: TGTGCCAGCAGAGGTGGATTCTTGGGCAATCAGCCCCAGCATTTT.

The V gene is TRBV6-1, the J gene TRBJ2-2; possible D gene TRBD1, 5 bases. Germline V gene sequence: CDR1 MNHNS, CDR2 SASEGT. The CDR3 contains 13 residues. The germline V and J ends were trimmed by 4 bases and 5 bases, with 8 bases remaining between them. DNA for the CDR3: TGTGCCAGCAGTGGACAGCCTACCGGGGAGCTGTTTTTT. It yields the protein CASSGQPTGELFF.

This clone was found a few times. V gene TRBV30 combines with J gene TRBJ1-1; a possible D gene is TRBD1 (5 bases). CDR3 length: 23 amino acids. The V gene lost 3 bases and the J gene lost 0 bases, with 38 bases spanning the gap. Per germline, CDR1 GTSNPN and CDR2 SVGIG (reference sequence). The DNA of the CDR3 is TGTGCCTGGAGCCTTGGGGCAGGGCTAAGCCTCCGAGCGCCTTTGCCGATGAACACTGAAGCTTTCTTT. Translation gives CAWSLGAGLSLRAPLPMNTEAFF.

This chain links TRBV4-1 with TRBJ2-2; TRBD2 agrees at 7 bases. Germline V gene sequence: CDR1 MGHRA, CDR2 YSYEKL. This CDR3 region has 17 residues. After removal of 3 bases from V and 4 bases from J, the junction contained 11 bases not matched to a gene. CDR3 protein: CASSQLTGRFGTGELFF. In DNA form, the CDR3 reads TGCGCCAGCAGCCAGTTAACCGGGAGGTTCGGCACCGGGGAGCTGTTTTTT.

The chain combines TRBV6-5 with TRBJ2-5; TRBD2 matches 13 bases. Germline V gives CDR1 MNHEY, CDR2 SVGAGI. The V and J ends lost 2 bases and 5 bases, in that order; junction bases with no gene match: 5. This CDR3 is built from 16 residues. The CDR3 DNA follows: TGTGCCAGCAGTTACCTAGGGACTAGCGGGGCGGAGACCCAGTACTTC. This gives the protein CASSYLGTSGAETQYF.

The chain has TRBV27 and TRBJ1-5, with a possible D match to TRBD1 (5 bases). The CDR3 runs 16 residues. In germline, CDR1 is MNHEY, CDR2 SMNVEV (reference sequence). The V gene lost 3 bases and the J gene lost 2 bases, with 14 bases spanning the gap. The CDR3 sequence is CASSLRSGVRNQPQHF. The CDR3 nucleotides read TGTGCCAGCAGTTTGCGATCGGGGGTACGCAATCAGCCCCAGCATTTT.

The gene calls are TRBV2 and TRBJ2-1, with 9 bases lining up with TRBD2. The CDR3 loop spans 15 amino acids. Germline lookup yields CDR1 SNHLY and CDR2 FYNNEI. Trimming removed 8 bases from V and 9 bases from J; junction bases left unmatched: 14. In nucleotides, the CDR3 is TGTGCCAGCTCTCCTCCGGGACTAGCTCTCGGTGAGCAGTTCTTC. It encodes CASSPPGLALGEQFF.

CDR3 in amino acids: CSVEVVAGGRETQYF. CDR3 DNA sequence: TGCAGCGTTGAAGTGGTAGCGGGGGGGCGGGAGACCCAGTACTTC. The V and J genes are TRBV29-1 and TRBJ2-5; 11 positions match TRBD2. The length of the CDR3 is 15 residues. Germline loops: CDR1 SQVTM, CDR2 ANQGSEA. Losses at the gene ends were 1 base for V and 5 bases for J; bases not matched to a gene: 6.

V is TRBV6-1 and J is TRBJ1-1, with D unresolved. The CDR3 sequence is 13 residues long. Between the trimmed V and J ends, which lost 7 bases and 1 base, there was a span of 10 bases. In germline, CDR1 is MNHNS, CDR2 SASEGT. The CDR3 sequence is CASTLTENTEAFF. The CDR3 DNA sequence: TGTGCCAGCACCTTAACAGAGAACACTGAAGCTTTCTTT.

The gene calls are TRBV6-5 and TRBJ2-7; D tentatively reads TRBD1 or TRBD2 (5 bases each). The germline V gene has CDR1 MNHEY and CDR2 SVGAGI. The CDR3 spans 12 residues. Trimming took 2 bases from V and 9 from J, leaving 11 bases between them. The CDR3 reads CASSYGPGAQYF. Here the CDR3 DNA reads TGTGCCAGCAGTTACGGGCCCGGGGCGCAGTACTTC.

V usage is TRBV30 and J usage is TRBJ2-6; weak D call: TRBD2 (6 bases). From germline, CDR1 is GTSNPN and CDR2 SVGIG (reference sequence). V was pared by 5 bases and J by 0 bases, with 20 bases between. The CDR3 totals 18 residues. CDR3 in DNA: TGTGCCTGGGGCCGACTAGAAAGGTTAAACTCTGGGGCCAACGTCCTGACTTTC. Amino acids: CAWGRLERLNSGANVLTF.

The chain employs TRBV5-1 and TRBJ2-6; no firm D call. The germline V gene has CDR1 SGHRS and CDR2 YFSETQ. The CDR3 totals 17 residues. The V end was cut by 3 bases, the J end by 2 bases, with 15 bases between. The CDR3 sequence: CASSSHTPETGANVLTF. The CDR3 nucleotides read TGCGCCAGCAGCTCCCACACTCCTGAGACTGGGGCCAACGTCCTGACTTTC.